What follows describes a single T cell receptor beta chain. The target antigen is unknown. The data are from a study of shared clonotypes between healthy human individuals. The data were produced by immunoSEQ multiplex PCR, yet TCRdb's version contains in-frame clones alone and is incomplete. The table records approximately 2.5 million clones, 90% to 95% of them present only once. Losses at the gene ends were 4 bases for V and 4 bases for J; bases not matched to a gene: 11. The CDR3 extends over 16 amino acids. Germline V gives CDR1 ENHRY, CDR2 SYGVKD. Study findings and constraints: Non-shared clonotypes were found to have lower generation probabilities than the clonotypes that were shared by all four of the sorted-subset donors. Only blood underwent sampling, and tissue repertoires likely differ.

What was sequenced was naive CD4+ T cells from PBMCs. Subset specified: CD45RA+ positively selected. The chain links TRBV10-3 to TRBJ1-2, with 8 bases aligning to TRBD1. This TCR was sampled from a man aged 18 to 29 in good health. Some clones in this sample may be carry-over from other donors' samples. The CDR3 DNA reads TGTGCCATCAGTGTCGTCCAGGGGGCACTGCGCTATGGCTACACCTTC. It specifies CAISVVQGALRYGYTF.